This TCR beta chain was sequenced for a study of T cells in Graves' hyperthyroidism and ophthalmopathy. The study, taken as a whole, reports: Peripheral blood also featured most of the thyroid clonotypes expanded above 0.001.

Orbital computed tomography, thyroid ultrasound, serum thyroxine and TRAb, and clinical symptoms together informed the diagnoses. This clonotype was counted between two and nine times. The antigen remains undetermined. Using RNA transcripts as the source, TCR beta CDR3 regions were amplified. HTBI primers were used for first-round RT-PCR of the TCR CDR3. TCRdb redid the calling of the multiplex PCR reads with MiXCR, one entry per CDR3 protein. The table lists about 740,000 distinct CDR3 sequences, about 15% of them singletons, with about 10% in the top ten. The germline V gene has CDR1 LNHDA and CDR2 SQIVND (reference sequence). Trimming took 5 bases from V and 5 from J, leaving 9 bases between them. This CDR3 spans 12 amino acids.

This TCR came from a woman aged 18-29 years with Graves' hyperthyroidism. Sequencing was performed on blood. The rearrangement joins TRBV19 to TRBJ2-5; no definite D call. The CDR3, as DNA: TGTGCCAGTAGTTCCGCGCCGGAGACCCAGTACTTC. This translates into CASSSAPETQYF.